Shown below are 3 T cell receptor beta chains from a single sample sequenced in a study of T cells in Graves' hyperthyroidism and ophthalmopathy. Amplification of TCR beta CDR3 regions used RNA as the template. The study used the HTBI primer set for a first-round RT-PCR of the TCR CDR3. MiXCR, applied by TCRdb to the multiplex PCR reads, yields one record per CDR3 protein. Here the sample spans hundreds of thousands of distinct CDR3 sequences, around 22% being singletons. Sequenced: blood. These receptors were taken from a woman in her thirties with Graves' ophthalmopathy.

At least ten counts were recorded for this clonotype. The chain joins TRBV6-5 to TRBJ1-2; D not certain. Germline V gives CDR1 MNHEY, CDR2 SVGAGI. CDR3 length: 12 residues. Trimming pared 4 bases from V and 8 bases from J, leaving 11 bases between. CDR3 sequence reads: CASSSSHSGYTF. The CDR3 DNA is TGTGCCAGCAGTTCCTCTCATTCAGGCTACACCTTC.

The J gene is TRBJ2-5, the V gene TRBV5-1, with D perhaps assigned TRBD1 or TRBD2 (6 bases each). The CDR3 length is 16 residues. Germline loops: CDR1 SGHRS, CDR2 YFSETQ. V lost 2 bases to trimming and J lost 5 bases, with 19 bases between them. The CDR3 is CASSLQPSGGRETQYF. DNA of the CDR3: TGCGCCAGCAGCTTACAACCGTCCGGGGGCAGGGAGACCCAGTACTTC.

The rearrangement uses TRBV20-1 and TRBJ2-7; 7 nucleotides agree with TRBD2. Germline V lookup: CDR1 DFQATT, CDR2 SNEGSKA (reference sequence). The V gene end was trimmed by 5 bases and the J gene end by 5 bases; junction bases not matched to a gene: 6. CDR3 size: 12 residues. Here the CDR3 reads CSAPPAGDEQYF. Here the CDR3 DNA reads TGCAGTGCTCCCCCGGCGGGGGACGAGCAGTACTTC.